One and the same sample provided the 25 T cell receptor beta chains below, sequenced in a study of OX40 agonist ivuxolimab in advanced cancers. Profiled with immunoSEQ multiplex PCR; TCRdb holds only in-frame clones, not every one. The table shows over 30,000 clones, with over 80% occurring only once. Here the sequenced sample was CD4+ or CD8+ T cells sorted from blood, taken in a trial of the OX40 agonist ivuxolimab. Receptor source: an adult with an advanced solid tumor such as melanoma, head and neck, liver or kidney cancer.

The chain links TRBV27 to TRBJ2-1; TRBD2 matches at 7 bases. Trimming removed 9 bases from V and 4 bases from J; junction bases left unmatched: 12. This CDR3 is built from 15 residues. Per germline, CDR1 MNHEY and CDR2 SMNVEV (reference sequence). The CDR3 sequence is CASNPVRAGYNEQFF. Written as DNA, the CDR3 is TGTGCCAGTAACCCAGTTAGAGCGGGATACAATGAGCAGTTCTTC.

This chain links TRBV5-1 with TRBJ2-7, with a possible D match to TRBD2 (7 bases). This CDR3 region has 16 residues. V was pared by 0 bases and J by 0 bases, with 13 bases between. Germline CDR1 reads SGHRS; CDR2 reads YFSETQ. CDR3 DNA: TGCGCCAGCAGCTTGGGTTTTGGGGGGGCCTCCTACGAGCAGTACTTC. This codes for CASSLGFGGASYEQYF.

This rearrangement joins TRBV28 to TRBJ2-7; D is perhaps TRBD2 (7 bases). This CDR3 spans 15 amino acids. Germline loops: CDR1 MDHEN, CDR2 SYDVKM. V lost 3 bases, J lost 2 bases, and 14 bases lay in between. The CDR3 protein is CASSLGGTTTYEQYF. CDR3 bases: TGTGCCAGCAGTTTGGGGGGGACAACGACCTACGAGCAGTACTTC.

The gene calls are TRBV6-6 and TRBJ2-3; 7 positions agree with TRBD2. CDR3 length: 15 amino acids. The V and J ends lost 7 bases and 1 base, in that order; junction bases with no gene match: 8. CDR1 is MNHNY and CDR2 is SVGAGI in the germline V gene (reference sequence). The CDR3 DNA follows: TGTGCCAGCACCGCGACCCGGGGGGGCACAGATACGCAGTATTTT. Translating it yields CASTATRGGTDTQYF.

V usage is TRBV10-3 and J usage is TRBJ1-4; TRBD1 is a possible D gene (5 bases). CDR3 length: 18 residues. The V gene's germline CDR1 is ENHRY and CDR2 SYGVKD. With 0 bases removed from V and 5 bases from J, the gap between germline ends came to 19 bases. CDR3 loop: CAISESSGGIGGNEKLFF. DNA of the CDR3: TGTGCCATCAGTGAGTCAAGCGGCGGTATTGGGGGGAATGAAAAACTGTTTTTT.

In this sample, this clone turned up a few times. This chain connects TRBV2 to TRBJ2-2; D not certain. The V end was cut by 9 bases, the J end by 7 bases, with 15 bases between. CDR3 length equals 13 residues. The germline V gene has CDR1 SNHLY and CDR2 FYNNEI. The DNA of the CDR3 is TGTGCCAGACAGTCCACTATCGGCGGGGAGCTGTTTTTT. It is translated as CARQSTIGGELFF.

The gene calls are TRBV14 and TRBJ1-4; 9 bases fit TRBD1. This CDR3 has 15 amino acids. Germline trimming cut 4 bases from V and 8 bases from J; bases unmatched to any gene: 8. Per germline, CDR1 SGHDN and CDR2 FVKESK. The CDR3 protein is CASSLAGTGREKLFF. CDR3 nucleotide sequence: TGTGCCAGCAGCCTAGCCGGGACAGGGCGCGAAAAACTGTTTTTT. The full variable domain, rest sourced from reference TRBV14 and TRBJ1-4, is EAGVTQFPSHSVIEKGQTVTLRCDPISGHDNLYWYRRVMGKEIKFLLHFVKESKQDESGMPNNRFLAERTGGTYSTLKVQPAELEDSGVYFCASSLAGTGREKLFFGSGTQLSVL.

V gene TRBV29-1 combines with J gene TRBJ2-3; 9 nucleotides match TRBD2. Unmatched junction bases numbered 10, after V lost 5 bases and J lost 1 base. Germline assignment: CDR1 SQVTM and CDR2 ANQGSEA. CDR3 length: 16 amino acids. CDR3 sequence: CSVSLAASGGTDTQYF. In DNA, the CDR3 is TGCAGCGTTTCTTTGGCGGCTAGCGGGGGCACAGATACGCAGTATTTT.

The genes are TRBV5-5 and TRBJ2-7, with TRBD2 as a possible D gene (5 bases). The CDR3 has 14 residues. Trimming cost V 3 bases and J 2 bases, with 12 bases left between them. The germline CDR1 and CDR2 sequences are SGHKS and YYEKEE (reference sequence). The CDR3 region is CASSSPGSTYEQYF. CDR3 nucleotide sequence: TGTGCCAGCAGCTCCCCGGGGAGCACCTACGAGCAGTACTTC.

This sequence joins TRBV11-2 and TRBJ1-5; 8 positions match TRBD1. Germline lookup yields CDR1 SGHAT and CDR2 FQNNGV. Losses at the gene ends were 0 bases for V and 1 base for J; bases not matched to a gene: 2. This CDR3 has 16 residues. This CDR3 reads CASSLDWTGSNQPQHF. The CDR3 DNA follows: TGTGCCAGCAGCTTAGATTGGACAGGGAGCAATCAGCCCCAGCATTTT. Based on the CDR3 plus reference TRBV11-2 and TRBJ1-5, the full variable domain is EAGVAQSPRYKIIEKRQSVAFWCNPISGHATLYWYQQILGQGPKLLIQFQNNGVVDDSQLPKDRFSAERLKGVDSTLKIQPAKLEDSAVYLCASSLDWTGSNQPQHFGDGTRLSIL.

V usage is TRBV7-8 and J usage is TRBJ2-7; 8 bases match TRBD1. Unmatched junction bases numbered 11, after V lost 5 bases and J lost 2 bases. The CDR3 sequence is 16 residues long. Per germline, CDR1 SGHVS and CDR2 FQNEAQ. The DNA for the CDR3 is TGTGCCAGCAGCCCCCAAACCCTACAGGGGGCCTACGAGCAGTACTTC. This encodes CASSPQTLQGAYEQYF.

This clone has a single count. The chain employs TRBV28 and TRBJ2-1, with D maybe TRBD2 (6 bases). In germline, CDR1 is MDHEN, CDR2 SYDVKM. The CDR3 contains 13 residues. V lost 5 bases and J lost 4, with 9 bases in between. CDR3 in amino acids: CASSKRVYNEQFF. The CDR3 DNA reads TGTGCCAGCAGTAAGCGGGTTTACAATGAGCAGTTCTTC.

This rearrangement joins TRBV28 to TRBJ2-7, with D perhaps matching TRBD2 (6 bases). V was cut by 6 bases and J by 0 bases, with 12 bases left in between. CDR3 length: 14 amino acids. Per the germline V gene, CDR1 is MDHEN and CDR2 is SYDVKM. CDR3 coding DNA: TGTGCCAGCAGGTTACGGCGGGGCTCCTACGAGCAGTACTTC. Translation: CASRLRRGSYEQYF.

V gene TRBV2 combines with J gene TRBJ2-2; D uncertain. Per germline, CDR1 SNHLY and CDR2 FYNNEI. The CDR3 is 14 residues long. V gave up 6 bases and J gave up 1 base, with 9 bases separating them. The CDR3 region is CASRERQNTGELFF. The CDR3 coding sequence is TGTGCCAGCAGGGAGAGACAGAACACCGGGGAGCTGTTTTTT.

This rearrangement joins TRBV5-6 to TRBJ1-3; D not resolved. V was clipped by 2 bases and J by 7 bases, with 13 bases between them. Germline-derived CDR1 and CDR2 are SGHDT and YYEEEE. This CDR3 is built from 14 residues. The CDR3 DNA is TGTGCCAGCAGCTTAGGCGGTTTCTTTAACACCATATATTTT. Protein product: CASSLGGFFNTIYF.

A single count supports this clone. The rearrangement uses TRBV6-6 and TRBJ2-1; 7 nucleotides match TRBD1. This CDR3 is 14 amino acids long. Germline CDR1 reads MNHNY; CDR2 reads SVGAGI (reference sequence). J lost 7 bases, V lost 10 bases, and 13 bases had no gene match. In DNA, the CDR3 is TGTGCCACGGGGACAGTAACGATCCTGAATGAGCAGTTCTTC. This codes for CATGTVTILNEQFF.

The V gene is TRBV4-1, the J gene TRBJ2-7; D is unresolved. Trimming removed 1 base from V and 0 bases from J, with 7 bases in between. Germline V gene data show CDR1 as MGHRA and CDR2 as YSYEKL. This CDR3 has 14 residues. CDR3 protein: CASSQGDPSYEQYF. The CDR3 bases are TGCGCCAGCAGCCAAGGTGACCCCTCCTACGAGCAGTACTTC.

The chain is built from TRBV6-5 and TRBJ2-7, with a possible D match to TRBD1 (6 bases). CDR1 and CDR2 (germline): MNHEY, SVGAGI. V lost 5 bases and J lost 4, with 15 bases in between. This CDR3 contains 14 residues. CDR3 sequence: CASSRSTGQYEQYF. In DNA form, the CDR3 reads TGTGCCAGCAGTCGATCAACAGGACAGTACGAGCAGTACTTC.

This clone was detected only once. The genes are TRBV13 and TRBJ2-7; D not certain. V was clipped by 0 bases and J by 3 bases, with 12 bases between them. Germline CDR1 is PRHDT and CDR2 is FYEKMQ (reference sequence). The CDR3 is 15 residues long. The CDR3 loop is CASSLGGVGSYEQYF. The DNA for the CDR3 is TGTGCCAGCAGCTTAGGGGGTGTGGGAAGCTACGAGCAGTACTTC.

This clone was found a few times. The chain has TRBV6-4 and TRBJ1-6; D is possibly TRBD1 (5 bases). Trimming took 0 bases from V and 14 from J, leaving 11 bases between them. Germline V gene lookup returns CDR1 MRHNA and CDR2 SNTAGT. This CDR3 has 13 residues. The CDR3 DNA reads TGTGCCAGCAGTGACTCGGGGACTGCAACCCTCCACTTT. This encodes CASSDSGTATLHF.

The DNA for the CDR3 is TGTGCCAGCAGCTTAGGGACTGCCTACGAGCAGTACTTC. This translates into CASSLGTAYEQYF. This chain links TRBV7-9 with TRBJ2-7, with a weak D call TRBD2 (5 bases). Per the germline V gene, CDR1 is SEHNR and CDR2 is FQNEAQ (reference sequence). The CDR3 sequence is 13 residues long. V was clipped by 1 base and J by 2 bases, with 6 bases between them.

V gene TRBV9 combines with J gene TRBJ1-2, with 8 bases fitting TRBD1. After removal of 6 bases from V and 5 bases from J, the junction contained 12 bases not matched to a gene. The CDR3 is 15 amino acids. In germline, CDR1 is SGDLS, CDR2 YYNGEE. CDR3 in DNA: TGTGCCAGCACCACCACAGGGGGGCCGCGGTATGGCTACACCTTC. Residues: CASTTTGGPRYGYTF.

The rearrangement joins TRBV11-3 to TRBJ2-7, with no clear D. CDR3 length: 12 amino acids. CDR1 and CDR2 from the germline V gene are SGHNT and YENEEA. Trimming took 7 bases from V and 2 from J, leaving 9 bases between them. CDR3 protein: CASIPEAYEQYF. CDR3 coding DNA: TGTGCCAGCATCCCAGAGGCCTACGAGCAGTACTTC. The complete variable domain, with remaining parts taken from reference TRBV11-3 and TRBJ2-7, reads EAGVVQSPRYKIIEKKQPVAFWCNPISGHNTLYWYLQNLGQGPELLIRYENEEAVDDSQLPKDRFSAERLKGVDSTLKIQPAELGDSAVYLCASIPEAYEQYFGPGTRLTVT.

V is TRBV6-4 and J is TRBJ2-5; D is perhaps TRBD2 (5 bases). The end of the DNA fits TRBJ2-7 better, so the J call may be wrong. CDR1 is MRHNA and CDR2 is SNTAGT in the germline V gene. The CDR3 consists of 14 residues. The CDR3 sequence is CASRGGLSSYEQYF. The CDR3 bases are TGTGCCAGCAGGGGCGGGCTGAGCTCCTACGAGCAGTACTTC.

The CDR3 DNA follows: TGTGCCAGCAGTTACAACACCGGGGAGCTGTTTTTT. It is translated as CASSYNTGELFF. V gene TRBV6-5 combines with J gene TRBJ2-2; D not resolved. V was pared by 2 bases and J by 2 bases, with 0 bases between. CDR3 length: 12 amino acids. The germline V gene encodes CDR1 MNHEY and CDR2 SVGAGI.